This T cell receptor (beta chain) was documented in a study of T cells after yellow fever vaccination. This clonotype has at least ten counts. The V gene lost 7 bases and the J gene lost 9 bases, with 23 bases spanning the gap. This CDR3 has 15 residues. TCR cDNA was made by 5'RACE template switching, adding a universal primer site and UMIs. TCRdb redid the calling of the 5' RACE reads with MiXCR, one entry per CDR3 protein. Altogether hundreds of thousands of distinct CDR3 sequences are present, around 4.9% being singletons, with the ten largest covering around 3.3%. Here the sequenced sample was CD4+ T cells sorted from PBMCs, taken on the day of the yellow fever booster vaccination. The V gene is TRBV12-3 or TRBV12-4, the J gene TRBJ2-3; a possible D gene is TRBD2 (6 bases). The receptor comes from a man aged 18-30 years who received the YFV17D yellow fever vaccine. In DNA, the CDR3 is TGTGCCAGCATTCTTGGGACTCCGCTAAGGGGAACGCAGTATTTT. As protein: CASILGTPLRGTQYF.